This paragraph covers one T cell receptor beta chain sequence. Its antigen is still unknown. Trimming took off 6 bases at V and 2 bases at J, with 8 bases between the two ends. The length of the CDR3 is 12 residues. CDR1 and CDR2 from the germline V gene are MNHNS and SASEGT. Treatment was busulfan-fludarabine conditioning, a marrow graft, and cyclophosphamide on days +3 and +4. Sequencing was performed with immunoSEQ multiplex PCR; in TCRdb, only in-frame clones are kept and a portion is missing. The data show approximately 3,800 clones, roughly two thirds seen once. The record originates from a study of T cells after posttransplantation cyclophosphamide. Study results and caveats: Donor CD8+ memory clones often dominated recipient blood repertoires at later times. Skin or GI-infiltrating T cells shared few TRB sequences with blood. TRB clonality was highly associated with recipient CMV seropositivity and reactivation.

This chain uses TRBV6-1 with TRBJ2-7; D gene unclear. The sample here was CD8+ T cells sorted from PBMCs, taken 950 to 1,200 days after allogeneic stem cell transplant with posttransplant cyclophosphamide. This TCR was recovered from a female patient aged 40-50 years who received an allogeneic stem cell transplant from a related donor, was CMV-positive, and had no GVHD. A subset of T cells may come from the graft donor. This chain's CDR3 is CASSLRAYEQYF. The CDR3 DNA sequence: TGTGCCAGCAGCCTGAGAGCCTACGAGCAGTACTTC.